The 14 T cell receptor beta chains below were found in one sample sequenced in a study of CD8 T cells in Susac syndrome. RNA was extracted with the RNeasy kit, and a quantity of about 0.5 to 1 ug was reverse transcribed using random hexamers. A single record per CDR3 protein comes from TCRdb applying MiXCR to the immunoSEQ multiplex PCR reads. The data show under 200,000 distinct CDR3 sequences, around 95% seen once. The sequencing input was CD8+ T cells from PBMCs. These receptors all come from a human donor with Susac syndrome.

In nucleotides, the CDR3 is TGTGCCAGCAGTTACTCGATGGCGGGAGTCTATGGCTACACCTTC. This gives the protein CASSYSMAGVYGYTF. J is TRBJ1-2 and V is TRBV6-5, with D hard to call. The CDR3 is 15 residues long. Germline V gives CDR1 MNHEY, CDR2 SVGAGI. Deletions cut 0 bases from V and 4 bases from J, with 12 bases between.

The V and J genes are TRBV19 and TRBJ1-2; 9 bases are shared with TRBD1. CDR1 LNHDA and CDR2 SQIVND come from the germline V gene (reference sequence). With V trimmed by 5 bases and J by 5 bases, 12 bases remained unmatched. The CDR3 contains 16 residues. CDR3 nucleotides: TGTGCCAGTAGTGCCGCCAGGGACAGGGCCCTATATGGCTACACCTTC. It is translated as CASSAARDRALYGYTF.

A single count supports this clonotype. This chain connects TRBV19 to TRBJ2-2; D is undetermined. CDR1 is LNHDA, CDR2 SQIVND, per germline (reference sequence). The CDR3 consists of 11 residues. V lost 3 bases to trimming and J lost 7 bases, with 3 bases between them. Here the CDR3 DNA reads TGTGCCAGTAGTATCGGCGGGGAGCTGTTTTTT. It translates to CASSIGGELFF.

The chain recombines TRBV20-1 with TRBJ1-1, with D hard to call. V shed 2 bases and J shed 5 bases, with 9 bases lying between them. The CDR3 has 12 residues. CDR1 is DFQATT, CDR2 SNEGSKA, per germline (reference sequence). CDR3 nucleotide sequence: TGCAGTGCTAGACATCATGGGACTGAAGCTTTCTTT. It specifies CSARHHGTEAFF.

The J gene is TRBJ2-7, the V gene TRBV20-1; D assignment may be TRBD1 or TRBD2 (5 bases each). Germline-derived CDR1 and CDR2 are DFQATT and SNEGSKA (reference sequence). This CDR3 has 12 residues. The V and J ends lost 6 bases and 2 bases respectively, with 11 bases between them. The CDR3 protein is CSAGDAAYEQYF. The CDR3, as DNA: TGCAGTGCCGGGGACGCCGCCTACGAGCAGTACTTC.

The gene calls are TRBV7-8 and TRBJ2-7, with D perhaps matching TRBD1 (6 bases). With 4 bases removed from V and 6 bases from J, the gap between germline ends came to 16 bases. Germline V lookup: CDR1 SGHVS, CDR2 FQNEAQ. This CDR3 has 14 amino acids. The CDR3 bases are TGTGCCAGCAGCTCCCGGGCAGGGGAAGCCGAGCAGTACTTC. This encodes CASSSRAGEAEQYF.

This clonotype has a single count. The genes are TRBV11-1 and TRBJ2-1, with D unclear. CDR1 SGHAT and CDR2 FQDESV come from the germline V gene (reference sequence). This CDR3 region has 16 residues. Trimming left V 1 base short and J 0 bases short, with 10 bases between. CDR3 protein: CASSLVAASSYNEQFF. CDR3 in DNA: TGTGCCAGCAGCTTAGTCGCTGCTAGCTCCTACAATGAGCAGTTCTTC.

This rearrangement joins TRBV5-4 to TRBJ2-7, with 15 bases matching TRBD2. This CDR3 has 18 residues. Looked up from germline, CDR1 is SGHNT and CDR2 is YYREEE (reference sequence). V shed 1 base, J shed 0 bases, and the junction held 5 bases outside the gene matches. CDR3 sequence: CASSLRGLAGGFSYEQYF. CDR3 sequence (DNA): TGTGCCAGCAGCTTGAGGGGACTAGCGGGGGGATTCTCCTACGAGCAGTACTTC.

This rearrangement joins TRBV6-1 to TRBJ2-7, with TRBD1 identical over 8 bases. Trimming cost V 2 bases and J 6 bases; bases outside gene matches: 3. This CDR3 spans 13 amino acids. Per the germline V gene, CDR1 is MNHNS and CDR2 is SASEGT. The CDR3 sequence is CASSEQGASEQYF. Here the CDR3 DNA reads TGTGCCAGCAGTGAACAGGGGGCCAGCGAGCAGTACTTC.

The chain recombines TRBV28 with TRBJ2-5; D is uncertain. Trimming removed 5 bases at V and 2 bases at J, with 15 bases between. This CDR3 is built from 15 residues. The germline gives CDR1 MDHEN, CDR2 SYDVKM. DNA for the CDR3: TGTGCCAGCAGTCCCTCCGCGGCCGCGCAAGAGACCCAGTACTTC. Translated, it gives CASSPSAAAQETQYF. Full variable domain (remainder filled in from reference TRBV28 and TRBJ2-5): DVKVTQSSRYLVKRTGEKVFLECVQDMDHENMFWYRQDPGLGLRLIYFSYDVKMKEKGDIPEGYSVSREKKERFSLILESASTNQTSMYLCASSPSAAAQETQYFGPGTRLLVL.

The V call is TRBV25-1, the J call TRBJ1-1; D perhaps matches TRBD1 (5 bases). The CDR3 is made up of 13 amino acids. Germline V gene sequence: CDR1 MGHDK, CDR2 SYGVNS. V lost 7 bases and J 10 bases, leaving 19 bases between the germline ends. CDR3 sequence reads: CASTDRGGGSAFF. The CDR3 DNA sequence: TGTGCCAGCACCGACCGAGGTGGGGGGTCAGCTTTCTTT.

This chain uses TRBV19 with TRBJ2-7; possibly TRBD1 for D (5 bases). CDR3 length: 14 amino acids. Germline CDR1 reads LNHDA; CDR2 reads SQIVND (reference sequence). Trimming cost V 5 bases and J 5 bases, with 16 bases left between them. The CDR3 DNA is TGTGCCAGTAGTCACAGGAACGGCTGGAACGAGCAGTACTTC. This codes for CASSHRNGWNEQYF.

Here the CDR3 reads CSAGQGAFEQFF. CDR3 sequence (DNA): TGCAGCGCCGGACAGGGGGCTTTTGAGCAGTTCTTC. The chain joins TRBV29-1 to TRBJ2-1; 11 bases align to TRBD1. The CDR3 sequence is 12 residues long. The V and J ends lost 7 bases and 9 bases, in that order; junction bases with no gene match: 5. CDR1 and CDR2 from the germline V gene are SQVTM and ANQGSEA.

This rearrangement joins TRBV7-9 to TRBJ2-3; no reliable D call. Trimming shortened V by 0 bases and J by 5 bases, and 12 bases separated the two germline ends. Germline V lookup: CDR1 SEHNR, CDR2 FQNEAQ (reference sequence). The CDR3 sequence is 15 residues long. The chain's CDR3 is CASSLASSTIDTQYF. CDR3 nucleotide sequence: TGTGCCAGCAGCTTAGCCTCTTCGACGATAGATACGCAGTATTTT.